Listed here are 21 T cell receptor beta chains from one sample, sequenced in a study of blood T cells in healthy people across ages. The authors ran a second PCR of about 6 to 11 cycles using a sample-barcoded 5' primer and a J-beta primer mix. TCRdb re-called the 5' RACE reads with MiXCR, one entry per CDR3 protein. The sample includes more than 800,000 distinct CDR3 sequences, 45% seen only once; the top ten take about 19%. The sample taken for sequencing was blood. The receptors come from a woman aged 55-70 years in good health.

In its sample, this clonotype was seen once. CDR3 in amino acids: CASSLLPLAGGPGSYNEQFF. In DNA, the CDR3 is TGTGCCAGCAGTTTATTACCTCTAGCGGGAGGGCCGGGCTCCTACAATGAGCAGTTCTTC. The genes are TRBV27 and TRBJ2-1; TRBD2 matches at 12 bases. Per the germline V gene, CDR1 is MNHEY and CDR2 is SMNVEV (reference sequence). J lost 0 bases, V lost 1 base, and 10 bases had no gene match. The CDR3 loop spans 20 amino acids.

At least ten counts were recorded for this clonotype. This rearrangement joins TRBV7-2 to TRBJ1-2; D unclear. V lost 6 bases and J lost 7, with 12 bases in between. The CDR3 has 12 residues. CDR1 is SGHTA, CDR2 FQGNSA, per germline. The CDR3 reads CASSQDLGGYTF. CDR3 DNA: TGTGCCAGCAGTCAGGATTTGGGTGGCTACACCTTC.

This clonotype was recorded at least ten times. The chain uses TRBV29-1 and TRBJ2-7, with 8 bases that match TRBD1. The CDR3 is 12 residues long. With 6 bases clipped from V and 5 bases from J, the junction kept 6 bases outside the gene matches. Germline CDR1 reads SQVTM; CDR2 reads ANQGSEA. In DNA, the CDR3 is TGCAGCGTGAACTTACAGGGGGACGAGCAGTACTTC. It codes for CSVNLQGDEQYF.

The chain uses TRBV20-1 and TRBJ2-3, with 7 nucleotides matching TRBD1. The CDR3 loop spans 14 amino acids. V lost 1 base and J lost 1; bases outside the gene matches: 2. Germline values: CDR1 DFQATT, CDR2 SNEGSKA (reference sequence). The DNA for the CDR3 is TGCAGTGCTAGAGGAGACAGGGGCACAGATACGCAGTATTTT. Translating it yields CSARGDRGTDTQYF.

The J gene is TRBJ2-5, the V gene TRBV20-1, with 8 positions matching TRBD2. V trimming: 7 bases; J trimming: 4 bases; junction bases outside the gene matches: 8. Germline V gives CDR1 DFQATT, CDR2 SNEGSKA (reference sequence). The CDR3 is made up of 13 amino acids. The CDR3 DNA follows: TGCAGTGGCGCCGGGACTAGATCAGAGACCCAGTACTTC. This encodes CSGAGTRSETQYF.

The genes are TRBV12-3 or TRBV12-4 and TRBJ2-7; 9 bases align to TRBD1. CDR3 size: 14 residues. Trimming cost V 6 bases and J 5 bases; bases outside gene matches: 8. The CDR3 reads CASSRTGTGNEQYF. For the CDR3, the DNA is TGTGCCAGCAGCCGCACCGGGACAGGGAACGAGCAGTACTTC.

The genes are TRBV7-2 and TRBJ2-3; TRBD2 aligns across 7 bases. Germline-derived CDR1 and CDR2 are SGHTA and FQGNSA. With 5 bases clipped from V and 5 bases from J, the junction kept 13 bases outside the gene matches. The CDR3 is made up of 16 amino acids. CDR3 protein: CASSPLQAGELDTQYF. The CDR3 DNA sequence: TGTGCCAGCAGCCCCCTGCAGGCGGGAGAGCTAGATACGCAGTATTTT.

This clonotype has just a few counts. This chain connects TRBV3-1 to TRBJ2-3; 8 bases are a match to TRBD2. Germline values: CDR1 LGHDT, CDR2 YNNKEL (reference sequence). The CDR3 spans 18 residues. The trim removed 1 base at V and 3 bases at J, leaving 12 bases unmatched. The CDR3 sequence is CASSQGGKGGRMTDTQYF. Written as DNA, the CDR3 is TGTGCCAGCAGCCAAGGAGGAAAGGGCGGGAGGATGACAGATACGCAGTATTTT.

The chain employs TRBV30 and TRBJ2-3; 7 positions match TRBD2. This CDR3 is built from 14 residues. With 4 bases clipped from V and 0 bases from J, the junction kept 4 bases outside the gene matches. In germline, CDR1 is GTSNPN, CDR2 SVGIG (reference sequence). CDR3 sequence: CAWNRGVSTDTQYF. CDR3 DNA sequence: TGTGCCTGGAACCGGGGGGTAAGCACAGATACGCAGTATTTT.

This clonotype was seen repeatedly, ten times or more. The J gene is TRBJ1-2, the V gene TRBV27, with 10 bases lining up with TRBD1. Trimming at V came to 4 bases and at J to 5 bases, leaving 7 bases not matched to a gene. Per the germline V gene, CDR1 is MNHEY and CDR2 is SMNVEV (reference sequence). CDR3 length equals 15 residues. The CDR3 loop reads CASSSTGGRLYGYTF. CDR3 DNA: TGTGCCAGCAGTTCGACAGGGGGCAGATTGTATGGCTACACCTTC.

This CDR3 is CAISESGVNAEQYF. In DNA form, the CDR3 reads TGTGCCATCAGTGAGTCGGGGGTAAACGCCGAGCAGTACTTC. J is TRBJ2-7 and V is TRBV10-3; D may correspond to TRBD1 or TRBD2 (5 bases each). V was trimmed by 0 bases and J by 6 bases, leaving 12 bases between them. Germline CDR1 and CDR2: ENHRY and SYGVKD. This CDR3 has 14 residues.

The gene calls are TRBV28 and TRBJ2-3, with D possibly matching TRBD2 (5 bases). V dropped 2 bases and J dropped 7 bases, with 16 bases sitting between them. The CDR3 spans 15 residues. Germline values: CDR1 MDHEN, CDR2 SYDVKM. DNA of the CDR3: TGTGCCAGCAGTTTACAGAGAGGGCCCCACCATACGCAGTATTTT. This translates into CASSLQRGPHHTQYF.

V usage is TRBV20-1 and J usage is TRBJ2-7, with 10 bases aligning to TRBD1. V shed 2 bases and J 7 bases; nucleotides not matched to a gene: 8. Per the germline V gene, CDR1 is DFQATT and CDR2 is SNEGSKA (reference sequence). The CDR3 spans 14 residues. CDR3 nucleotide sequence: TGCAGTGCTAGATCTGTGACAGGGGGCGGTGAGCAGTACTTC. Translating it yields CSARSVTGGGEQYF.

The chain is built from TRBV20-1 and TRBJ2-7; the D gene is possibly TRBD2 (5 bases). This CDR3 spans 14 amino acids. The V and J ends lost 5 bases and 7 bases respectively, with 21 bases between them. The germline CDR1 and CDR2 sequences are DFQATT and SNEGSKA (reference sequence). In nucleotides, the CDR3 is TGCAGTGCTCGCCGGGCGGGTGTGGGGAATGAGCAGTACTTC. Translation gives CSARRAGVGNEQYF.

The V gene is TRBV7-2, the J gene TRBJ1-2, with D unclear. Trimming removed 5 bases from V and 1 base from J, with 14 bases in between. The CDR3 has 15 amino acids. Germline assignment: CDR1 SGHTA and CDR2 FQGNSA. The CDR3: CASSPNPTNNYGYTF. The CDR3 coding sequence is TGTGCCAGCAGCCCCAACCCGACGAATAACTATGGCTACACCTTC.

The chain uses TRBV24-1 and TRBJ2-7, with D perhaps matching TRBD1 (5 bases). The CDR3 consists of 12 residues. Trimming left V 9 bases short and J 3 bases short, with 11 bases between. Germline V gives CDR1 KGHDR, CDR2 SFDVKD. CDR3 loop: CATYGHLYEQYF. DNA for the CDR3: TGTGCCACCTACGGACACCTCTACGAGCAGTACTTC.

The rearrangement joins TRBV20-1 to TRBJ2-6, with D possibly TRBD2 on 6 matching bases. The V gene lost 6 bases and the J gene lost 0 bases, with 21 bases spanning the gap. This CDR3 is built from 18 residues. CDR1 is DFQATT, CDR2 SNEGSKA, per germline (reference sequence). CDR3 region: CSAKRLGGRSSGANVLTF. In nucleotides, the CDR3 is TGCAGTGCCAAACGACTCGGGGGTCGAAGCTCTGGGGCCAACGTCCTGACTTTC.

This clonotype was picked up a small number of times. The chain is built from TRBV7-2 and TRBJ2-5; the match to TRBD2 covers 10 bases. Per the germline V gene, CDR1 is SGHTA and CDR2 is FQGNSA. The CDR3 spans 15 residues. Germline trimming cut 2 bases from V and 11 bases from J; bases unmatched to any gene: 11. The CDR3, as DNA: TGTGCCAGCAGCTTAATGAGCGGGAGGGCCGGGGAGCAGTACTTC. It encodes CASSLMSGRAGEQYF.

The rearrangement links TRBV27 to TRBJ2-4, with D perhaps matching TRBD1 (6 bases). Germline V gene lookup returns CDR1 MNHEY and CDR2 SMNVEV (reference sequence). V was trimmed by 1 base and J by 1 base, leaving 14 bases between them. The CDR3 has 17 amino acids. CDR3 residues: CASSLYNAQGAKNIQYF. DNA for the CDR3: TGTGCCAGCAGTTTATATAACGCCCAGGGGGCCAAAAACATTCAGTACTTC.

This clonotype was counted once. This chain links TRBV5-1 with TRBJ2-3, with 7 bases identical to TRBD1. CDR1 and CDR2 (germline): SGHRS, YFSETQ. Germline trimming cut 3 bases from V and 3 bases from J; bases unmatched to any gene: 4. The CDR3 extends over 14 amino acids. The CDR3 nucleotides are TGCGCCAGCAGCTCAGACAGGGCTACAGATACGCAGTATTTT. Amino acids: CASSSDRATDTQYF.

This clonotype came up many times. The chain is built from TRBV11-1 and TRBJ2-5; D not certain. The germline V and J ends were trimmed by 1 base and 4 bases, with 10 bases remaining between them. The CDR3 is 14 amino acids. Looked up from germline, CDR1 is SGHAT and CDR2 is FQDESV (reference sequence). CDR3 DNA: TGTGCCAGCAGCTTAGGAACAACCGGAGAGACCCAGTACTTC. This gives the protein CASSLGTTGETQYF.